This TCR beta chain came from a study of shared clonotypes between healthy human individuals. Study-wide results and caveats: A small donor pool kept down the genetic and exposure-history diversity that was represented. Among non-shared clonotypes, generation probabilities were lower than among those shared by all four donors. Investigators expected sequencing depth to affect clonotype sharing among donors.

Germline V gene data show CDR1 as MNHNS and CDR2 as SASEGT. V was cut by 8 bases and J by 5 bases, with 15 bases left in between. CDR3 size: 13 residues. Libraries were prepared by immunoSEQ multiplex PCR; TCRdb keeps only in-frame clonotypes and omits some of them. The sample contains fewer than 2.5 million clones, 93% of which appear only once. A split of CD4+ cells into CD45RA+ naive and CD45RA-negative memory subsets was performed. On this clone: Antigen unknown.

The chain links TRBV6-1 to TRBJ1-1; weak D call: TRBD1 (5 bases). What was sequenced was naive CD4+ T cells from PBMCs. Specified subset: CD45RA+ positively selected. This receptor was taken from a man between 18 and 35 years old in good health. Some clones in this sample may be carry-over from other donors' samples. The CDR3 reads CASGISGVTEAFF. The CDR3, as DNA: TGTGCCAGCGGAATTTCGGGGGTAACTGAAGCTTTCTTT.